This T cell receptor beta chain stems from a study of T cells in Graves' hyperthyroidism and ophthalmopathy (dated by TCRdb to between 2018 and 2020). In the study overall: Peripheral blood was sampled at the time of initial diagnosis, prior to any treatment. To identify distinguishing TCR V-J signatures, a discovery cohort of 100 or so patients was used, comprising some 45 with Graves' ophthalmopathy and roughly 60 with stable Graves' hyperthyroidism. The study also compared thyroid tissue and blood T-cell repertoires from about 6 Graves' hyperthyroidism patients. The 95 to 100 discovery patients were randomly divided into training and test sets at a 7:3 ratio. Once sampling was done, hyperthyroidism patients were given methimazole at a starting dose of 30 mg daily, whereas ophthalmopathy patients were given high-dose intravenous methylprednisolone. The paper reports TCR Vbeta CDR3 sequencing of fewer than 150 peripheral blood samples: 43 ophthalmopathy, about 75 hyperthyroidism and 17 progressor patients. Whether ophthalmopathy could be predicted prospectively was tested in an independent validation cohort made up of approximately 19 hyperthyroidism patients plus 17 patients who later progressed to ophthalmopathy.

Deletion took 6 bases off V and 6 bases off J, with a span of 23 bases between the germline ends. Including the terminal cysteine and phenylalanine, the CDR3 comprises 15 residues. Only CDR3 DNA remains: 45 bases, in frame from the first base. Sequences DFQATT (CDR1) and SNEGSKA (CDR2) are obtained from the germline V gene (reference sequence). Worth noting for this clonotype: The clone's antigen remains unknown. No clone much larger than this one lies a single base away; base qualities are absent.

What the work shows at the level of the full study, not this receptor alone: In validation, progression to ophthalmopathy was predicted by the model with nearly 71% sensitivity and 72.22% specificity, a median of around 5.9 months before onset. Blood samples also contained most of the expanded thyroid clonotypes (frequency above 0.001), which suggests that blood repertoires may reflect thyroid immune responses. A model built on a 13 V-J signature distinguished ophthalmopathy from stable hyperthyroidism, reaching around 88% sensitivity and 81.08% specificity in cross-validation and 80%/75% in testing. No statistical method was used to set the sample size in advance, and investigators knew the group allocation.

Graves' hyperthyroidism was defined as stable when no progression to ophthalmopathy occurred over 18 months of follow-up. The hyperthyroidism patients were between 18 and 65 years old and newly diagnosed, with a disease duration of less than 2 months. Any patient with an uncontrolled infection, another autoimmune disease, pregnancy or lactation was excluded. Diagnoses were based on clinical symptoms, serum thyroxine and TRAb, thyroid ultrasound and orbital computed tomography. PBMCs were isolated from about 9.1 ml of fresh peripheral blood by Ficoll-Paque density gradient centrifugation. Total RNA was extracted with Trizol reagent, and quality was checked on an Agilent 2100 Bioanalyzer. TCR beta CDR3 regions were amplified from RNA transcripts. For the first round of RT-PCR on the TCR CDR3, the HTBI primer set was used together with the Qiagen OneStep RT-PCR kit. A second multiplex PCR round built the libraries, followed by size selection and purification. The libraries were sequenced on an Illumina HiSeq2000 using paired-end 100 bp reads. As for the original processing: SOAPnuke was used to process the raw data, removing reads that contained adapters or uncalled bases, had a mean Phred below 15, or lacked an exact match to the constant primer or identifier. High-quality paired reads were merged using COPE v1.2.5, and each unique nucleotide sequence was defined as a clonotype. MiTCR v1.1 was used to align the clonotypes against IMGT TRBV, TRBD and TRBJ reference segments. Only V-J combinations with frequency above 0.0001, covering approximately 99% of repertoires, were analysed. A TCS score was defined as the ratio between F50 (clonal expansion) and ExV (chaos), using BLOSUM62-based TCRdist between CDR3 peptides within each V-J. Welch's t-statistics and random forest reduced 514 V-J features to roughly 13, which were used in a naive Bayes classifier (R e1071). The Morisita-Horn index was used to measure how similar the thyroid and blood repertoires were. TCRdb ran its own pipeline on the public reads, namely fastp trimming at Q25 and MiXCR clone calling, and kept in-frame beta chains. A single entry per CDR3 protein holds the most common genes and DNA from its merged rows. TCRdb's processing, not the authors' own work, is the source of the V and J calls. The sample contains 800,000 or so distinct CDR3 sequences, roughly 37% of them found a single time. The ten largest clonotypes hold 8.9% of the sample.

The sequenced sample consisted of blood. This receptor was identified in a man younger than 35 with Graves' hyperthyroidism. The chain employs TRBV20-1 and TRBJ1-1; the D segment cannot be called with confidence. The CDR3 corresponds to CSAIVRLPSGPEAFF. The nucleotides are TGCAGTGCGATAGTGAGATTACCTTCGGGTCCTGAAGCTTTCTTT.